The 13 T cell receptor beta chains in this list originate from one sample, sequenced in a study of blood T cell repertoires in COVID-19. Using immunoSEQ multiplex PCR, the repertoire was profiled, and TCRdb retains in-frame clones only, with some absent. The sample lists roughly 170,000 clones, about nine tenths occurring once. Input material: peripheral blood. The receptors stem from a man aged 55-75 years with acute or convalescent COVID-19.

The CDR3, as DNA: TGTGCCAGCAGCTCGATGGCGACAGGGGGAAACACTGAAGCTTTCTTT. The encoded protein is CASSSMATGGNTEAFF. This chain links TRBV7-9 with TRBJ1-1, with 9 bases lining up with TRBD1. Germline values: CDR1 SEHNR, CDR2 FQNEAQ (reference sequence). The CDR3 totals 16 residues. With 4 bases clipped from V and 2 bases from J, the junction kept 8 bases outside the gene matches.

This chain links TRBV5-1 with TRBJ2-1; 10 nucleotides match TRBD1. With V trimmed by 0 bases and J by 6 bases, 6 bases remained unmatched. Per the germline V gene, CDR1 is SGHRS and CDR2 is YFSETQ. This CDR3 is 16 amino acids long. CDR3 in DNA: TGCGCCAGCAGCTTGGTCGTGACAGGGGGCTCCAATGAGCAGTTCTTC. The encoded protein is CASSLVVTGGSNEQFF.

The chain uses TRBV7-7 and TRBJ2-5; D unclear. Germline-derived CDR1 and CDR2 are SSHAT and FNYEAQ (reference sequence). V lost 2 bases to trimming and J lost 5 bases, with 9 bases between them. The CDR3 has 13 amino acids. CDR3: CASSLPQEETQYF. In DNA, the CDR3 is TGTGCCAGCAGCTTACCCCAAGAGGAGACCCAGTACTTC.

The CDR3 DNA follows: TGTGCCAGCAGCTACCAACTAGCGGGAGTACTTGACGAGCAGTACTTC. Translated: CASSYQLAGVLDEQYF. V and J are TRBV11-1 and TRBJ2-7; 11 nucleotides match TRBD2. From germline, CDR1 is SGHAT and CDR2 FQDESV (reference sequence). Trimming cost V 4 bases and J 5 bases; bases outside gene matches: 10. This CDR3 region has 16 residues.

This clone was counted a single time. The rearrangement uses TRBV20-1 and TRBJ1-2; 8 bases agree with TRBD1. CDR1 is DFQATT, CDR2 SNEGSKA, per germline (reference sequence). V lost 6 bases and J lost 9; bases outside the gene matches: 6. The CDR3 sequence is 11 residues long. The CDR3 nucleotides are TGCAGTGCAAGGGACAGGCAACGCTACACCTTC. Translation: CSARDRQRYTF.

V is TRBV10-3 and J is TRBJ1-4; 11 bases agree with TRBD1. Looked up from germline, CDR1 is ENHRY and CDR2 is SYGVKD. The trim removed 5 bases at V and 7 bases at J, leaving 3 bases unmatched. The length of the CDR3 is 14 residues. The CDR3 sequence: CAISPDRGPEKLFF. Written as DNA, the CDR3 is TGTGCCATCAGTCCGGACAGGGGGCCTGAAAAACTGTTTTTT.

V usage is TRBV27 and J usage is TRBJ2-5; D unresolved. The V end lost 3 bases, the J end lost 1 base, and 9 bases lay between the germline ends. CDR3 size: 14 residues. Germline V CDR1 and CDR2: MNHEY, SMNVEV (reference sequence). CDR3 in DNA: TGTGCCAGCAGTTTCCAACGTAGCCAAGAGACCCAGTACTTC. Protein sequence: CASSFQRSQETQYF.

The sample holds one count of this clone. J is TRBJ2-7 and V is TRBV5-1; D is perhaps TRBD1 (7 bases). The CDR3 runs to 13 residues. V lost 7 bases to trimming and J lost 2 bases, with 13 bases between them. Germline CDR1 SGHRS, CDR2 YFSETQ. For the CDR3, the DNA is TGCGCCAGCCGGGGGACAGAGACCTACGAGCAGTACTTC. Its protein is CASRGTETYEQYF.

This chain connects TRBV7-6 to TRBJ2-5, with D perhaps matching TRBD2 (5 bases). V shed 5 bases and J shed 2 bases, with 18 bases lying between them. This CDR3 is built from 16 residues. Per the germline V gene, CDR1 is SGHVS and CDR2 is FNYEAQ. The CDR3 bases are TGTGCCAGCAGCGGCAAGGTGCTAGCAGATCAAGAGACCCAGTACTTC. The encoded protein is CASSGKVLADQETQYF.

The chain links TRBV9 to TRBJ1-2; 12 nucleotides match TRBD1. The CDR3 length is 16 residues. CDR1 is SGDLS and CDR2 is YYNGEE in the germline V gene. Germline trimming cut 0 bases from V and 2 bases from J; bases unmatched to any gene: 2. CDR3 nucleotides: TGTGCCAGCAGCGTAGGCGGGACAGGGGGCAACTATGGCTACACCTTC. Amino acid sequence: CASSVGGTGGNYGYTF.

The V gene is TRBV7-2, the J gene TRBJ2-5; tentative D call: TRBD2 (6 bases). V was cut by 8 bases and J by 2 bases, with 21 bases left in between. CDR1 and CDR2 from the germline V gene are SGHTA and FQGNSA. The length of the CDR3 is 16 residues. CDR3 sequence: CASHLPRRGGQETQYF. The CDR3 DNA sequence: TGTGCCAGCCACTTACCGCGGAGGGGCGGACAAGAGACCCAGTACTTC. Based on the CDR3 plus reference TRBV7-2 and TRBJ2-5, the full variable domain is GAGVSQSPSNKVTEKGKDVELRCDPISGHTALYWYRQSLGQGLEFLIYFQGNSAPDKSGLPSDRFSAERTGGSVSTLTIQRTQQEDSAVYLCASHLPRRGGQETQYFGPGTRLLVL.

The genes are TRBV6-5 and TRBJ1-6, with D perhaps TRBD1 (6 bases). Germline-derived CDR1 and CDR2 are MNHEY and SVGAGI. The length of the CDR3 is 13 residues. Trimming shortened V by 10 bases and J by 7 bases, and 14 bases separated the two germline ends. CDR3 protein: CATQGSVNSPLHF. As DNA, the CDR3 is TGTGCCACACAGGGATCGGTGAATTCACCCCTCCACTTT.

CDR3 nucleotide sequence: TGTGCCAGTAGTATATCCGACAGCATCTATGGCTACACCTTC. It yields the protein CASSISDSIYGYTF. This chain connects TRBV19 to TRBJ1-2, with D possibly matching TRBD1 (5 bases). CDR3 length: 14 residues. The V gene lost 2 bases and the J gene lost 4 bases, with 11 bases spanning the gap. CDR1 and CDR2 from the germline V gene are LNHDA and SQIVND (reference sequence).